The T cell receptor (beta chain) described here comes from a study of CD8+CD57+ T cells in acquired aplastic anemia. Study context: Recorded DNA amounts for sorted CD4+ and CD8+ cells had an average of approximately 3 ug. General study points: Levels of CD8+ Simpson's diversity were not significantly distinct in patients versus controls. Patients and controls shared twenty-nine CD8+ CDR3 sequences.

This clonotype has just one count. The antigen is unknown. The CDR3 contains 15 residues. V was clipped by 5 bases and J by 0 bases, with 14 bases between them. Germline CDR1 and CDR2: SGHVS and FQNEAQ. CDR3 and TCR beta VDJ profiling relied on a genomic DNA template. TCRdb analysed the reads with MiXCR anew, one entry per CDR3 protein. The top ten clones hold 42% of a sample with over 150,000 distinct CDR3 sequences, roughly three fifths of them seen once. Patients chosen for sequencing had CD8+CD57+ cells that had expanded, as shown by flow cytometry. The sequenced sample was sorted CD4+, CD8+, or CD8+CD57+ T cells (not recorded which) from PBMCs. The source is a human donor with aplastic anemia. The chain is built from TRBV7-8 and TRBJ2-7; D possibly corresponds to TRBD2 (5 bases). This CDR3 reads CASSKRAVVSYEQYF. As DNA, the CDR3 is TGTGCCAGCAGCAAGAGGGCCGTCGTCTCCTACGAGCAGTACTTC.